This TCR beta chain was documented in a study of blood T cell repertoires in COVID-19. Whole-study context: COVID-19 samples, acute and convalescent, were from the United States, Italy and Spain. The analysed material was cDNA or gDNA that came from T cells, B-cell-depleted T cells, or PBMCs.

Germline V gene sequence: CDR1 SEHNR, CDR2 FQNEAQ (reference sequence). CDR3 size: 15 residues. Unmatched junction bases numbered 4, after V lost 0 bases and J lost 4 bases. Per the original methods: Counts of nucleated cells, estimated from reference gene primer amplification, were obtained. The method was immunoSEQ multiplex PCR; TCRdb's version includes in-frame clones alone and lacks a portion of them. V and J calls plus clone size are reproduced from that table; the DNA served to infer D and trimming. Of around 300,000 clones in the sample, around four fifths were seen once. This clonotype originated in a woman in her 50s with active or convalescent COVID-19. Input material: peripheral blood. The rearrangement links TRBV7-9 to TRBJ1-2, with 8 bases lining up with TRBD1. The DNA for the CDR3 is TGTGCCAGCAGCTTAGCCGCAGGGGGCGGCTATGGCTACACCTTC. Protein: CASSLAAGGGYGYTF.